This T cell receptor beta chain comes out of a study of Graves' ophthalmopathy and Graves' hyperthyroidism. TCR beta CDR3 regions were amplified from RNA transcripts. HTBI primers were used in a first-round RT-PCR, which preceded a second-round multiplex PCR. TCRdb ran MiXCR on the multiplex PCR reads and lists one entry per CDR3 protein. The data contain about 210,000 distinct CDR3 sequences, under 30% of them singletons. Germline assignment: CDR1 MDHEN and CDR2 SYDVKM. With 5 bases clipped from V and 2 bases from J, the junction kept 18 bases outside the gene matches. The CDR3 sequence is 18 residues long. This clonotype was picked up many times.

The TCR originated in a man aged 50 to 59 with Graves' ophthalmopathy. The chain recombines TRBV28 with TRBJ2-7, with 7 bases that match TRBD1. Material for sequencing was peripheral blood. The CDR3 bases are TGTGCCAGCAGTCCCCCTCCGCCCGGGACAGAATCGGCCTACGAGCAGTACTTC. Amino acid sequence: CASSPPPPGTESAYEQYF.